This T cell receptor (beta chain) was obtained from a study of brain T cells in children with intractable seizures. Study results and caveats: Pre- and post-surgery blood differed in depth, so pre-surgery absences may be undersampling.

V lost 1 base to trimming and J lost 4 bases, with 10 bases between them. This CDR3 comprises 14 residues. In germline, CDR1 is LGHDT, CDR2 YNNKEL (reference sequence). Concerning this clone: Its antigen is still unknown.

Only cases whose brain tissue showed the highest T cell transcript signatures were sequenced. The repertoire was sequenced with immunoSEQ multiplex PCR; TCRdb's copy has only in-frame clones and lacks some. The profile covers 60,000 to 65,000 clones, with 95% to 96% appearing a single time and more than 0.3% taken by the ten largest. The starting material was peripheral blood, obtained at surgery. The sequence came from a boy less than two years old with focal cortical dysplasia and intractable seizures. The gene calls are TRBV3-1 (or the pseudogene TRBV3-2) and TRBJ1-1; the D gene is possibly TRBD1 (5 bases). The CDR3 reads CASSQGTRVTEAFF. CDR3 DNA: TGTGCCAGCAGCCAAGGAACCAGGGTCACTGAAGCTTTCTTT.